This TCR beta chain was recorded in a study of monozygotic twins with inflammatory bowel disease. Study conclusions and caveats: Among IBD patients, fewer clonotypes were shared with others than among healthy twins, especially with disease activity.

TCRdb reprocessed the 5' RACE reads and reports one entry per CDR3 protein, with no DNA. Recorded for this sample: about 130,000 distinct CDR3 sequences. Remarks on this clonotype: Its matching antigen is unknown.

The clonotype comes from a human donor with ulcerative colitis or Crohn's disease, or a healthy co-twin of an affected twin (not recorded which). The sample was blood.

This chain's CDR3 is CASSPGLAVTQRTDTQYF. The V and J genes are TRBV12-3 or TRBV12-4 and TRBJ2-3; the D call of TRBD2 rests on TCRdb alone, since no DNA is present to check it. The CDR3 has 18 amino acids.